The present TCR beta chain was sequenced within a study of cytomegalovirus exposure and HLA in healthy donors. V was clipped by 0 bases and J by 4 bases; unmatched bases: 6. CDR3 length: 16 residues. Germline-derived CDR1 and CDR2 are GTSNPN and SVGIG (reference sequence). Vbeta (60) and Jbeta (13) primers were used in the PCR. The protocol was immunoSEQ multiplex PCR, while the TCRdb copy is restricted to in-frame clones and leaves out a portion. The data contain roughly 200,000 clones, around 77% of them singletons. Sequenced material: PBMCs. This rearrangement joins TRBV30 to TRBJ2-1, with TRBD2 matching over 10 bases. The receptor was derived from a man aged 25-40 years in good health and CMV-seronegative. CDR3 DNA: TGTGCCTGGAGTGTATTCGGGACTAGCGTATACAATGAGCAGTTCTTC. Translating it yields CAWSVFGTSVYNEQFF.